Following are 25 T cell receptor beta chains from one sample sequenced in a study of cytomegalovirus exposure and HLA in healthy donors. The PCR used 60 Vbeta and 13 Jbeta primers. The repertoire was sequenced with immunoSEQ multiplex PCR; TCRdb's copy has only in-frame clones and lacks some. The sample records around 150,000 clones, approximately 80% being singletons. Material for sequencing was PBMCs. These receptor sequences come from a young man in good health and CMV-seropositive.

This rearrangement joins TRBV7-9 to TRBJ2-7; 9 bases match TRBD2. J lost 2 bases, V lost 5 bases, and 7 bases had no gene match. Per the germline V gene, CDR1 is SEHNR and CDR2 is FQNEAQ (reference sequence). This CDR3 has 15 residues. The CDR3 loop is CASSPLAGVTYEQYF. CDR3 coding DNA: TGTGCCAGCAGCCCGTTAGCGGGGGTTACCTACGAGCAGTACTTC. Drawing the rest from reference TRBV7-9 and TRBJ2-7, the complete variable domain is DTGVSQNPRHKITKRGQNVTFRCDPISEHNRLYWYRQTLGQGPEFLTYFQNEAQLEKSRLLSDRFSAERPKGSFSTLEIQRTEQGDSAMYLCASSPLAGVTYEQYFGPGTRLTVT.

The V gene is TRBV10-3, the J gene TRBJ2-2; 8 bases align to TRBD2. The germline gives CDR1 ENHRY, CDR2 SYGVKD. The CDR3 runs to 15 residues. J lost 6 bases, V lost 5 bases, and 8 bases had no gene match. Written as DNA, the CDR3 is TGTGCCATCAGTCCGGGACTAGGGGTTCCCGGGGAGCTGTTTTTT. Its protein is CAISPGLGVPGELFF.

The chain employs TRBV2 and TRBJ2-5; maybe TRBD2 (5 bases). The end of the DNA fits TRBJ2-7 better, so the J call may be wrong. Germline V gene data show CDR1 as SNHLY and CDR2 as FYNNEI. This CDR3 comprises 13 residues. Here the CDR3 DNA reads TGTGCCAGCAGTGGGACTGACTCCTACGAGCAGTACTTC. Translation gives CASSGTDSYEQYF.

The CDR3 bases are TGTGCCAGCTCACCGGGACAGGGATCGAGCAATCAGCCCCAGCATTTT. As protein: CASSPGQGSSNQPQHF. The rearrangement links TRBV18 to TRBJ1-5; 9 bases align to TRBD1. The CDR3 contains 16 residues. After removal of 3 bases from V and 1 base from J, the junction contained 4 bases not matched to a gene. Germline CDR1 is KGHSH and CDR2 is LQKENI.

The genes are TRBV6-1 and TRBJ2-6, with no clear D. Germline V gives CDR1 MNHNS, CDR2 SASEGT. The CDR3 has 13 residues. Trimming shortened V by 2 bases and J by 9 bases, and 8 bases separated the two germline ends. CDR3 sequence reads: CASSETAVNVLTF. The CDR3 DNA follows: TGTGCCAGCAGTGAAACAGCAGTCAACGTCCTGACTTTC.

The chain combines TRBV30 with TRBJ2-7; 7 bases fit TRBD1. Per the germline V gene, CDR1 is GTSNPN and CDR2 is SVGIG (reference sequence). The CDR3 totals 13 residues. V lost 5 bases and J lost 3; bases outside the gene matches: 7. This CDR3 reads CAWGETGDYEQYF. Here the CDR3 DNA reads TGTGCCTGGGGTGAAACAGGGGACTACGAGCAGTACTTC.

The CDR3 sequence is CASSFQGVSYEQYF. The CDR3, as DNA: TGTGCCAGCAGCTTTCAGGGGGTTAGCTACGAGCAGTACTTC. The chain links TRBV5-6 to TRBJ2-7; the match to TRBD1 covers 7 bases. CDR1 and CDR2 from the germline V gene are SGHDT and YYEEEE. This CDR3 comprises 14 residues. V gave up 2 bases and J gave up 3 bases; unmatched junction bases: 5.

Notes on this clone: The junction does not match germline at one end; this may be a read error. The chain employs TRBV7-2 and TRBJ1-2; TRBD1 matches at 7 bases. CDR1 is SGHTA and CDR2 is FQGNSA in the germline V gene. The CDR3 runs to 16 residues. CDR3 coding DNA: TGTGCCAGCAGCTTTCACAGGGGCGCCCTCCAAGATGGATACACCTTC. Protein: CASSFHRGALQDGYTF.

This clone turned up a few times. The chain has TRBV19 and TRBJ1-5, with D tentatively TRBD1 (5 bases). V was shortened by 5 bases and J by 0 bases, with 11 bases between the two germline ends. The CDR3 has 15 residues. In germline, CDR1 is LNHDA, CDR2 SQIVND (reference sequence). In DNA, the CDR3 is TGTGCCAGTAGTTTCACAGGACATAGCAATCAGCCCCAGCATTTT. Translating it yields CASSFTGHSNQPQHF. Supplemented by reference TRBV19 and TRBJ1-5, the full variable domain reads DGGITQSPKYLFRKEGQNVTLSCEQNLNHDAMYWYRQDPGQGLRLIYYSQIVNDFQKGDIAEGYSVSREKKESFPLTVTSAQKNPTAFYLCASSFTGHSNQPQHFGDGTRLSIL.

The gene calls are TRBV2 and TRBJ1-6; 7 bases are a match to TRBD1. V shed 8 bases, J shed 10 bases, and the junction held 11 bases outside the gene matches. Germline V lookup: CDR1 SNHLY, CDR2 FYNNEI. The CDR3 has 14 residues. Here the CDR3 reads CASARDRETSPLHF. The CDR3 region has the DNA TGTGCCAGCGCAAGAGACAGGGAAACCTCACCCCTCCACTTT.

This chain connects TRBV19 to TRBJ1-1; no clear D. V lost 4 bases to trimming and J lost 6 bases, with 15 bases between them. The V gene's germline CDR1 is LNHDA and CDR2 SQIVND (reference sequence). CDR3 length: 14 amino acids. CDR3 in DNA: TGTGCCAGTAGTACCCAATCATCGGTCTCTGAAGCTTTCTTT. This translates into CASSTQSSVSEAFF. Supplemented by reference TRBV19 and TRBJ1-1, the full variable domain reads DGGITQSPKYLFRKEGQNVTLSCEQNLNHDAMYWYRQDPGQGLRLIYYSQIVNDFQKGDIAEGYSVSREKKESFPLTVTSAQKNPTAFYLCASSTQSSVSEAFFGQGTRLTVV.

The CDR3 DNA sequence: TGTGCCAGCAGCGTAGATGGCGGGAGCTACGAGCAGTACTTC. It translates to CASSVDGGSYEQYF. This chain joins TRBV9 and TRBJ2-7; 7 bases agree with TRBD2. CDR1 is SGDLS and CDR2 is YYNGEE in the germline V gene. The V gene end was trimmed by 0 bases and the J gene end by 3 bases; junction bases not matched to a gene: 3. The CDR3 length is 14 residues.

The V call is TRBV5-1, the J call TRBJ2-5; 15 nucleotides line up with TRBD2. From germline, CDR1 is SGHRS and CDR2 YFSETQ. J was trimmed by 5 bases and V by 3 bases; bases with no gene match: 5. This CDR3 comprises 16 residues. CDR3 in amino acids: CASSWGLAGGRETQYF. The DNA for the CDR3 is TGCGCCAGCAGCTGGGGACTAGCGGGAGGTCGGGAGACCCAGTACTTC.

This clone was recorded a few times. The V gene is TRBV2, the J gene TRBJ1-6; no definite D call. Trimming took 4 bases from V and 0 from J, leaving 7 bases between them. This CDR3 spans 15 amino acids. CDR1 and CDR2 from the germline V gene are SNHLY and FYNNEI. Here the CDR3 DNA reads TGTGCCAGCAGTGTGGGGAGCTCCTATAATTCACCCCTCCACTTT. It encodes CASSVGSSYNSPLHF. The full variable domain, completed using reference TRBV2 and TRBJ1-6, is EPEVTQTPSHQVTQMGQEVILRCVPISNHLYFYWYRQILGQKVEFLVSFYNNEISEKSEIFDDQFSVERPDGSNFTLKIRSTKLEDSAMYFCASSVGSSYNSPLHFGNGTRLTVT.

The table lists this clone with a few counts. Other DNA sequences within the sample encode an identical CDR3. V and J are TRBV7-9 and TRBJ2-5; 8 bases agree with TRBD2. The CDR3 loop spans 13 amino acids. The germline gives CDR1 SEHNR, CDR2 FQNEAQ (reference sequence). After removal of 6 bases from V and 4 bases from J, the junction contained 4 bases not matched to a gene. The CDR3 DNA reads as TGTGCCAGCAGTCTTCTAGCGGGAGAGACCCAGTACTTC. It translates to CASSLLAGETQYF.

For this clone: The sample carries other DNA sequences with the same CDR3. The chain has TRBV18 and TRBJ1-1; D may be TRBD1 (5 bases). With 3 bases removed from V and 1 base from J, the gap between germline ends came to 6 bases. The CDR3 spans 13 residues. Germline lookup yields CDR1 KGHSH and CDR2 LQKENI. The CDR3 loop reads CASSPGQNTEAFF. The CDR3 DNA reads as TGTGCCAGCTCACCCGGACAGAACACTGAAGCTTTCTTT. Supplemented by reference TRBV18 and TRBJ1-1, the full variable domain reads NAGVMQNPRHLVRRRGQEARLRCSPMKGHSHVYWYRQLPEEGLKFMVYLQKENIIDESGMPKERFSAEFPKEGPSILRIQQVVRGDSAAYFCASSPGQNTEAFFGQGTRLTVV.

This chain uses TRBV14 with TRBJ1-2; TRBD1 is a possible D gene (6 bases). The CDR3 is 15 residues long. Germline V gene lookup returns CDR1 SGHDN and CDR2 FVKESK. Trimming left V 4 bases short and J 5 bases short, with 17 bases between. The CDR3, as DNA: TGTGCCAGCAGCCCGTTACAGGGTAAGCTGTATGGCTACACCTTC. Translation gives CASSPLQGKLYGYTF.

This clone showed up just once. The rearrangement links TRBV7-6 to TRBJ2-6; TRBD1 aligns across 8 bases. V lost 5 bases to trimming and J lost 0 bases; unmatched junction nucleotides: 9. The germline V gene has CDR1 SGHVS and CDR2 FNYEAQ. CDR3 length equals 18 residues. The CDR3 region has the DNA TGTGCCAGCAGCCAGGGGGCCCGACCCTACTCTGGGGCCAACGTCCTGACTTTC. This encodes CASSQGARPYSGANVLTF.

The chain links TRBV10-1 to TRBJ1-1; D unresolved. V lost 5 bases and J lost 9, with 13 bases in between. Germline V gene lookup returns CDR1 WNHNN and CDR2 SYGVQD (reference sequence). The CDR3 length is 12 residues. The CDR3 reads CASSFNRDKAFF. Here the CDR3 DNA reads TGCGCCAGCAGTTTTAATAGAGACAAAGCTTTCTTT.

The CDR3 loop is CASSAEIRTGANQETQYF. The CDR3 nucleotides read TGCGCCAGCAGCGCCGAAATAAGGACAGGGGCGAACCAAGAGACCCAGTACTTC. The rearrangement uses TRBV5-1 and TRBJ2-5; 9 bases fit TRBD1. V shed 4 bases, J shed 0 bases, and the junction held 13 bases outside the gene matches. In germline, CDR1 is SGHRS, CDR2 YFSETQ. The CDR3 covers 18 residues.

The J gene is TRBJ1-1, the V gene TRBV6-4; no reliable D call. The CDR3 extends over 14 amino acids. Per the germline V gene, CDR1 is MRHNA and CDR2 is SNTAGT. The V and J ends lost 4 bases and 6 bases respectively, with 15 bases between them. The CDR3 DNA follows: TGTGCCAGCAGTGTCGACGAGGCGAGCGCTGAAGCTTTCTTT. It encodes CASSVDEASAEAFF.

This clone was detected once. The V gene is TRBV7-2, the J gene TRBJ1-1; 9 bases align to TRBD1. This CDR3 has 15 amino acids. Germline CDR1 reads SGHTA; CDR2 reads FQGNSA. The junction had 7 bases not matched to a gene; V was cut back by 4 bases and J by 4 bases. The CDR3 sequence is CASSSQGAGSTEAFF. DNA of the CDR3: TGTGCCAGCAGCTCACAGGGGGCGGGGAGCACTGAAGCTTTCTTT.

The chain is built from TRBV30 and TRBJ1-3, with a weak D call TRBD1 (6 bases). The CDR3 contains 15 residues. Germline V gene lookup returns CDR1 GTSNPN and CDR2 SVGIG (reference sequence). V was pared by 0 bases and J by 0 bases, with 9 bases between. CDR3 protein: CAWSVGTRSGNTIYF. DNA of the CDR3: TGTGCCTGGAGTGTAGGGACACGCTCTGGAAACACCATATATTTT. Looking up the rest from reference TRBV30 and TRBJ1-3 gives the full variable domain: SQTIHQWPATLVQPVGSPLSLECTVEGTSNPNLYWYRQAAGRGLQLLFYSVGIGQISSEVPQNLSASRPQDRQFILSSKKLLLSDSGFYLCAWSVGTRSGNTIYFGEGSWLTVV.

This clone was recorded only once. The genes are TRBV9 and TRBJ2-1, with TRBD2 identical over 11 bases. The germline CDR1 and CDR2 sequences are SGDLS and YYNGEE. The CDR3 consists of 15 residues. V lost 4 bases and J lost 4; bases outside the gene matches: 4. The CDR3 sequence: CASSLTSGDYNEQFF. DNA of the CDR3: TGTGCCAGCAGCCTGACTAGCGGGGATTACAATGAGCAGTTCTTC.

This sequence joins TRBV6-5 and TRBJ2-7, with a possible D match to TRBD2 (7 bases). The CDR3 is 15 amino acids. Deletions cut 7 bases from V and 4 bases from J, with 20 bases between. The V gene's germline CDR1 is MNHEY and CDR2 SVGAGI. The CDR3 sequence is CASIPRGGGRYEQYF. In nucleotides, the CDR3 is TGTGCCAGCATCCCGAGAGGGGGGGGGAGGTACGAGCAGTACTTC.